At least ten counts were recorded for the clone carrying this T cell receptor (beta chain). This sample was taken from a study of T cell repertoires in cytomegalovirus infection. One entry per CDR3 protein results from TCRdb running MiXCR on the reads. The repertoire holds 480,000 or so distinct CDR3 sequences, with approximately 10% as singletons. Sequences were obtained from PBMCs. This receptor was obtained from a human donor in good health (CMV status not recorded). Some clones in this sample may be carry-over from other donors' samples.

CDR3 nucleotide sequence: TGTGCCAGCAGCTTAGCGGACGGGAGTGGGACAGATACGCAGTATTTT. Encoded protein: CASSLADGSGTDTQYF. The J gene is TRBJ2-3, the V gene TRBV7-9; weak D call: TRBD2 (6 bases). Germline CDR1 reads SEHNR; CDR2 reads FQNEAQ (reference sequence). The CDR3 covers 16 residues. Trimming removed 0 bases at V and 3 bases at J, with 13 bases between.